A selection of T cell receptor beta chains follows, all from one sample in a study of breast tumors, draining lymph nodes, adjacent tissues. TCRdb itself ran the multiplex PCR reads through MiXCR, one entry per CDR3 protein. Of roughly 70,000 distinct CDR3 sequences listed, less than 45% are singletons. The material sequenced was breast tumor tissue. The receptors stem from a female donor with breast cancer. Some clones in this sample may be carry-over from other donors' samples. Both conserved end residues are part of each CDR3. D genes are given only for firm matches. A row's size may be missing; if present it is once, few, many or a size class.

cdr3_nt cdr3_aa d_call j_call v_call clone_size
TGTGCCAGCAGCTTGAGCGGGACAGACAATGAGCAGTTCTTC CASSLSGTDNEQFF NA TRBJ2-1 TRBV5-8 many
TGCGCCAGCAGCCAAGACCTAGCGGGCACAGATACGCAGTATTTT CASSQDLAGTDTQYF TRBD2 TRBJ2-3 TRBV4-3 NA
TGTGCCAGCACAGAAACAGCCAAGGGCTACACCTTC CASTETAKGYTF NA TRBJ1-2 TRBV2 NA
TGTGCCAGCAGTTTCCGGGGAACTGGCCCAGATACGCAGTATTTT CASSFRGTGPDTQYF NA TRBJ2-3 TRBV12-3/TRBV12-4 many
TGTGCCACCAGTGATTGGGGAAGCACAGATACGCAGTATTTT CATSDWGSTDTQYF NA TRBJ2-3 TRBV24-1 many
TGTGCCAGCAGTTCCGACAGGAATTCACCCCTCCACTTT CASSSDRNSPLHF NA TRBJ1-6 TRBV11-2 NA
TGTGCCAGCAGCGTAGAAGCGTCCTTCTCTGGGAACACCATATATTTT CASSVEASFSGNTIYF NA TRBJ1-3 TRBV7-2 once
TGTGCTAGTGGTCTTGCAACTAATGAAAAACTGTTTTTT CASGLATNEKLFF NA TRBJ1-4 TRBV12-5 once
TGCGCCAGCAGCCAAGCCGGACAGGGGAAACTGTTTTTT CASSQAGQGKLFF TRBD1 TRBJ1-4 TRBV4-1 NA
TGTGCCATCAGTGAGGCAGGGGCGGGAAACACCATATATTTT CAISEAGAGNTIYF NA TRBJ1-3 TRBV10-3 NA
TGTGCCAGCAACTCTAACAGGGCTCACACAGATACGCAGTATTTT CASNSNRAHTDTQYF NA TRBJ2-3 TRBV6-1 many
TGTGCCAGCAGAAGCCCCCCGAGCAATGGGCAGTTCTTC CASRSPPSNGQFF NA TRBJ2-1 TRBV7-3 NA
TGCGCCAGCAGTTTAGAGACAGTCTATGGCTACACCTTC CASSLETVYGYTF NA TRBJ1-2 TRBV12-3/TRBV12-4 once
TGTGCCAGTAGTATAAGGGCTGGGGACACCATATATTTT CASSIRAGDTIYF NA TRBJ1-3 TRBV19 NA
TGTGCCAGCAGCTTCGACAGGGGGCGGCTTAATACGCAGTATTTT CASSFDRGRLNTQYF TRBD1 TRBJ2-3 TRBV11-1 many
TGTGCCAGCAGTTACTCGGAGACAGGCCCTGGGTTACCCCTCCATTTT CASSYSETGPGLPLHF NA TRBJ1-6 TRBV6-5 NA
TGCAGTGCTAGAGTGGACAGGAACACTGAAGCTTTCTTT CSARVDRNTEAFF NA TRBJ1-1 TRBV20-1 few
TGTGCCAGCAGGATAGAGGGGGTCAGTTACGAGCAGTACTTC CASRIEGVSYEQYF NA TRBJ2-7 TRBV28 few
TGTGCCAGCAGTGCAGGGATGGCAACTAATGAAAAACTGTTTTTT CASSAGMATNEKLFF NA TRBJ1-4 TRBV2 NA
TGTGCCAGCAGCTTAGCCGGGTTCGGTCAGCCCCAGCATTTT CASSLAGFGQPQHF NA TRBJ1-5 TRBV7-2 many
TGTGCCAGCAGCTTCAAATTAGGGGGGGCGAGTGAAAAACTGTTTTTT CASSFKLGGASEKLFF NA TRBJ1-4 TRBV7-9 NA
TGTGCCAGCAGCTTGGCTAGCGGGGGGCAGTACACAGATCCGCAGTATTTT CASSLASGGQYTDPQYF TRBD2 TRBJ2-3 TRBV7-9 once
TGTGCCAGCAGCTTAGGAGGGGGCGGGGGTTCCAGCTATGAGCAGTTCTTC CASSLGGGGGSSYEQFF NA TRBJ2-1 TRBV11-1 many
TGTGCCAGCAGACATAGCGGGAGGGCCGGGAATGAGCAGTTCTTC CASRHSGRAGNEQFF TRBD2 TRBJ2-1 TRBV11-2 many
TGCAGTGCTAGAGTGCCCGGGGAGCTGTTTTTT CSARVPGELFF NA TRBJ2-2 TRBV20-1 NA
TGCAGTGCTTCTGGGACGACAGTCTCCTTCGAGCAGTACTTC CSASGTTVSFEQYF NA TRBJ2-7 TRBV20-1 NA
TGTGCCAGCAGTGACCGAACAATTTATGGCTACACCTTC CASSDRTIYGYTF NA TRBJ1-2 TRBV25-1 many
TGTGCCAGCAGCGTTCGGACAGGGGAGCTGTTTTTT CASSVRTGELFF NA TRBJ2-2 TRBV7-9 NA
TGTGCCAGCAGAACGGGCAATCAGCCCCAGCATTTT CASRTGNQPQHF NA TRBJ1-5 TRBV2 NA
TGCAGTGCTAGAGATAACCTTCGCTCCTACGAGCAGTACTTC CSARDNLRSYEQYF NA TRBJ2-7 TRBV20-1 many
TGTGCCACCAGCAGAGACGGAACAGGGTATGGCTACACCTTC CATSRDGTGYGYTF NA TRBJ1-2 TRBV15 many
TGTGCCAGCAGCCAAGAGGGGACAGGGGCAAATGAAAAACTGTTTTTT CASSQEGTGANEKLFF TRBD1 TRBJ1-4 TRBV4-2 many
TGTGCCAGCAGCTTTCCGGGACTAGCGGGGGAGGAGACCCAGTACTTC CASSFPGLAGEETQYF TRBD2 TRBJ2-5 TRBV7-9 many
TGTGCCAGCAGTTTTCTAGGAGACAGGGGGAATGCCTATGGCTACACCTTC CASSFLGDRGNAYGYTF TRBD1 TRBJ1-2 TRBV27 NA
TGTGCCAGCGATCTTGACGTGCACTCTGGAAACACCATATACTTT CASDLDVHSGNTIYF NA TRBJ1-3 TRBV6-5 NA
TGTGCCAGCAGCTCGAGGACAGAGGCTGGGGCCAACGTCCTGACTTTC CASSSRTEAGANVLTF NA TRBJ2-6 TRBV7-3 many
TGCGCCAGCAGCCGGGGTTGGATGAATTCACCCCTCCACTTT CASSRGWMNSPLHF NA TRBJ1-6 TRBV5-5 NA